One and the same sample provided the 21 T cell receptor beta chains below, sequenced in a study of T cells in Graves' hyperthyroidism and ophthalmopathy. The CDR3 regions of TCR beta were amplified from RNA transcripts. Researchers ran a first-round RT-PCR on the TCR CDR3 using the HTBI primer set. A single record per CDR3 protein comes from TCRdb applying MiXCR to the multiplex PCR reads. The profile shows approximately 400,000 distinct CDR3 sequences, 15% of them singletons. The specimen was blood. The receptors were sampled from a woman under 40 with Graves' hyperthyroidism.

CDR3 nucleotides: TGTGCCACCAGTGATTTGCGGGGAGGGGCGGATACGCAGTATTTT. Amino acids: CATSDLRGGADTQYF. V is TRBV24-1 and J is TRBJ2-3; 7 nucleotides align to TRBD2. From germline, CDR1 is KGHDR and CDR2 SFDVKD. The V segment lost 0 bases and the J segment 6 bases; nucleotides outside the gene matches: 5. CDR3 length: 15 amino acids.

This clonotype has at least ten counts. At one end, the junction sequence differs from germline, possibly due to a read error. The chain is built from TRBV3-1 and TRBJ2-3; D is unresolved. CDR1 and CDR2 from the germline V gene are LGHDT and YNNKEL (reference sequence). The CDR3 is 13 amino acids. The CDR3 DNA sequence: TGTGCCAGCACCCAAAAGGCGGTAGATACGCAGTATTTT. This translates into CASTQKAVDTQYF.

The chain recombines TRBV29-1 with TRBJ2-1; D unclear. CDR3 length equals 12 residues. CDR1 is SQVTM and CDR2 is ANQGSEA in the germline V gene. Trimming removed 6 bases from V and 8 bases from J, with 14 bases in between. CDR3 DNA: TGCAGCGTCCTCCTATCCCACGATGAGCAGTTCTTC. Translating it yields CSVLLSHDEQFF.

This clonotype has at least ten counts. The genes are TRBV13 and TRBJ2-2, with 13 bases aligning to TRBD2. Per the germline V gene, CDR1 is PRHDT and CDR2 is FYEKMQ (reference sequence). This CDR3 is built from 17 residues. J was trimmed by 6 bases and V by 5 bases; bases with no gene match: 9. CDR3 in amino acids: CASSDNGLAGVPGELFF. DNA of the CDR3: TGTGCCAGCAGCGATAATGGACTAGCGGGAGTACCCGGGGAGCTGTTTTTT.

This clonotype was observed many times. The chain is built from TRBV12-3 or TRBV12-4 and TRBJ2-1; no definite D call. With 5 bases removed from V and 9 bases from J, the gap between germline ends came to 14 bases. The CDR3 extends over 13 amino acids. The CDR3 reads CASSPPLAAEQFF. The CDR3 bases are TGTGCCAGCAGTCCGCCCCTGGCCGCTGAGCAGTTCTTC.

This chain links TRBV4-2 with TRBJ2-1, with 11 bases identical to TRBD2. Trimming at V came to 3 bases and at J to 0 bases, leaving 4 bases not matched to a gene. The CDR3 runs to 17 residues. CDR1 LGHNA and CDR2 YNFKEQ come from the germline V gene. Here the CDR3 DNA reads TGTGCCAGCAGCCAGGGAACTAGCGGGAGCTCCTACAATGAGCAGTTCTTC. The encoded protein is CASSQGTSGSSYNEQFF.

The chain has TRBV7-2 and TRBJ2-2; D unresolved. Germline CDR1 is SGHTA and CDR2 is FQGNSA. The CDR3 is made up of 13 amino acids. V dropped 1 base and J dropped 8 bases, with 8 bases sitting between them. The DNA for the CDR3 is TGTGCCAGCAGCTTAGTGGTTGGTGGGGAGCTGTTTTTT. Translating gives CASSLVVGGELFF.

Worth noting for this clonotype: A junction boundary mismatches the germline segment, possibly from a read error. The J gene is TRBJ1-1, the V gene TRBV5-5; D gene uncertain. The V gene's germline CDR1 is SGHKS and CDR2 YYEKEE (reference sequence). CDR3 length: 15 residues. As DNA, the CDR3 is TGTGCCAACAGCTTGGGTCCAGCCTTGAACACTGAAGCTTTCTTT. This sequence encodes CANSLGPALNTEAFF.

This clonotype came up a few times. The CDR3 coding sequence is TGTGCCAGCAGACAACCGGGGGGGGGAAACACCGGGGAGCTGTTTTTT. Its translation: CASRQPGGGNTGELFF. J is TRBJ2-2 and V is TRBV7-3, with TRBD2 matching 8 bases. Trimming took 6 bases from V and 2 from J; bases not matched to a gene: 8. CDR3 length: 16 residues. The germline V gene has CDR1 SGHTA and CDR2 FQGTGA. Combining the CDR3 with reference TRBV7-3 and TRBJ2-2 gives the whole variable domain GAGVSQTPSNKVTEKGKYVELRCDPISGHTALYWYRQSLGQGPEFLIYFQGTGAADDSGLPNDRFFAVRPEGSVSTLKIQRTERGDSAVYLCASRQPGGGNTGELFFGEGSRLTVL.

Many counts were recorded for this clonotype. This chain uses TRBV5-1 with TRBJ2-2, with 9 positions matching TRBD1. Germline-derived CDR1 and CDR2 are SGHRS and YFSETQ. The CDR3 sequence is 15 residues long. V shed 4 bases and J 7 bases; nucleotides not matched to a gene: 8. CDR3: CASSTGTGQDGELFF. The DNA of the CDR3 is TGCGCCAGCAGCACCGGGACAGGGCAGGACGGGGAGCTGTTTTTT.

Notes on this clonotype: A much more abundant neighbour one base away suggests this may be a read error. The chain employs TRBV9 and TRBJ2-1; 7 nucleotides line up with TRBD2. The germline gives CDR1 SGDLS, CDR2 YYNGEE. The CDR3 consists of 17 residues. CDR3 in amino acids: CASNVGRSGGSYNEQFF. CDR3 in DNA: TGTGCCAGCAACGTAGGAAGATCGGGAGGCTCATACAATGAGCAGTTCTTC.

This clonotype appeared many times. CDR3 amino acids: CSARLAGVGRSYNEQFF. DNA for the CDR3: TGCAGTGCCCGCTTAGCGGGAGTGGGACGCTCCTACAATGAGCAGTTCTTC. This rearrangement joins TRBV20-1 to TRBJ2-1, with 9 bases identical to TRBD2. V lost 6 bases and J lost 0; bases outside the gene matches: 12. Germline V gives CDR1 DFQATT, CDR2 SNEGSKA (reference sequence). The CDR3 has 17 residues.

This clonotype was seen many times. V usage is TRBV5-1 and J usage is TRBJ2-7; no clear D. Trimming pared 0 bases from V and 6 bases from J, leaving 7 bases between. There are 12 residues in the CDR3. Germline CDR1 and CDR2: SGHRS and YFSETQ. This chain's CDR3 is CASSLDSAEQYF. Written as DNA, the CDR3 is TGCGCCAGCAGCTTGGACAGCGCCGAGCAGTACTTC.

This clonotype was found many times. The rearrangement joins TRBV24-1 to TRBJ2-3; the D gene is possibly TRBD1 (6 bases). Per the germline V gene, CDR1 is KGHDR and CDR2 is SFDVKD. With 3 bases removed from V and 4 bases from J, the gap between germline ends came to 16 bases. The CDR3 extends over 16 amino acids. CDR3: CATSDPSQGVPDTQYF. The CDR3 DNA sequence: TGTGCCACCAGTGATCCATCACAGGGTGTACCAGATACGCAGTATTTT.

The CDR3 DNA is TGTGCCTGGAGCCAGGGTAGGAACACTGAAGCTTTCTTT. Encoded protein: CAWSQGRNTEAFF. The J gene is TRBJ1-1, the V gene TRBV30; perhaps TRBD1 as D (5 bases). Germline V lookup: CDR1 GTSNPN, CDR2 SVGIG (reference sequence). Trimming took off 3 bases at V and 1 base at J, with 9 bases between the two ends. CDR3 length: 13 amino acids.

The chain carries TRBV24-1 and TRBJ2-7; D is ambiguous. CDR1 is KGHDR and CDR2 is SFDVKD in the germline V gene. This CDR3 contains 15 residues. Trimming stripped 3 bases from V and 6 bases from J, with 17 bases between. The CDR3 bases are TGTGCCACCAGTGATCGTGACAAGGACGGATGCGAGCAGTACTTC. This encodes CATSDRDKDGCEQYF.

The genes are TRBV15 and TRBJ2-5; 11 bases map to TRBD2. The CDR3 has 15 residues. V shed 5 bases and J 1 base; nucleotides not matched to a gene: 3. In germline, CDR1 is LNHNV, CDR2 YYDKDF (reference sequence). For the CDR3, the DNA is TGTGCCACCAGCCCGGGACTAGCGGTCCAAGAGACCCAGTACTTC. Its protein is CATSPGLAVQETQYF.

CDR3 region: CASSFAGGKGAFF. The CDR3, as DNA: TGTGCCAGCAGCTTCGCAGGGGGCAAGGGTGCTTTCTTT. V usage is TRBV7-9 and J usage is TRBJ1-1, with 8 bases aligning to TRBD1. The CDR3 is 13 residues long. Germline CDR1 SEHNR, CDR2 FQNEAQ (reference sequence). V dropped 3 bases and J dropped 11; count of bases not matched to a gene: 8.

Ten or more counts support this clonotype. The chain links TRBV11-2 to TRBJ1-1; the D is unclear. CDR3 length: 15 residues. Deletions cut 5 bases from V and 2 bases from J, with 15 bases between. Germline values: CDR1 SGHAT, CDR2 FQNNGV. CDR3 protein: CASSPRRWKNTEAFF. The DNA of the CDR3 is TGTGCCAGCAGCCCCAGGAGGTGGAAAAACACTGAAGCTTTCTTT.

This clonotype has just a few counts. This chain joins TRBV18 and TRBJ1-5, with D possibly matching TRBD1 (5 bases). CDR3 size: 13 residues. Deletions cut 10 bases from V and 0 bases from J, with 10 bases between. Germline V lookup: CDR1 KGHSH, CDR2 LQKENI. The CDR3 region is CATQQDSNQPQHF. Here the CDR3 DNA reads TGTGCCACCCAACAGGATAGCAATCAGCCCCAGCATTTT.

This clonotype appeared a few times. Being one base from a much bigger clone, this may be a read error. V is TRBV3-1 and J is TRBJ2-1; possible D gene TRBD2, 5 bases. Deletions cut 6 bases from V and 8 bases from J, with 14 bases between. CDR1 LGHDT and CDR2 YNNKEL come from the germline V gene (reference sequence). CDR3 size: 13 residues. Here the CDR3 DNA reads TGTGCCAGCAGTAATCGGGGAGCGGATGAGCAGTTCTTC. It specifies CASSNRGADEQFF.